The entry below describes one T cell receptor beta chain. Its antigen is not identified. Terminally differentiated effector memory CD45RA+ cells were excluded from the naive CD8 cells, which were CD45RO-negative and positively selected for CCR7. These data belong to a study of shared clonotypes between healthy human individuals. Overall study findings and caveats: Generation probabilities were higher for clonotypes shared across all four sorted-subset donors than for unshared ones. Some naive CD4 clonotypes, approximately 4.5%, turned up in common across several donors.

CDR3 length: 13 amino acids. V lost 1 base and J 10 bases, leaving 11 bases between the germline ends. Germline V lookup: CDR1 MGHRA, CDR2 YSYEKL. In the sorted-subset replicate PCRs, approximately 200 ng DNA, roughly 29,000 T cell genomes, was used. Method: immunoSEQ multiplex PCR; TCRdb's copy keeps in-frame clones and lacks some. Seen here are some 2,000,000 clones, approximately 95% observed once, and the top ten hold 0.9% to 1.3%. The sequencing input was naive CD8+ T cells sorted from blood. The chain recombines TRBV4-1 with TRBJ2-1; D gene ambiguous. This TCR was sampled from a man in his late teens or twenties in good health. CDR3 region: CASSQAIPVEQFF. The CDR3 bases are TGCGCCAGCAGCCAAGCTATCCCCGTGGAGCAGTTCTTC.